One sample yielded the 18 T cell receptor beta chains listed below, sequenced in a study of shared clonotypes between healthy human individuals. The assay was immunoSEQ multiplex PCR, and TCRdb's table has in-frame clones only and misses some. The sample holds approximately 2.1 million clones, approximately 93% seen once. Sequencing was performed on naive CD4+ T cells from PBMCs. Subset defined: CD45RA+ positively selected. The receptors were gathered from a man aged 18 to 30 in good health. Some clones in this sample may be carry-over from other donors' samples.

As to this clone: Its ends do not fully match the called genes, so a read error is possible. J is TRBJ2-3 and V is TRBV11-3; tentative D call: TRBD1 (7 bases). Germline V lookup: CDR1 SGHNT, CDR2 YENEEA. The CDR3 contains 13 residues. CDR3 nucleotide sequence: TGTGCCAGCAGCTTAACGGGCGGGACAGAGAAGGATTTT. Encoded protein: CASSLTGGTEKDF.

On this clone itself: The sample has other DNA sequences that encode this CDR3 too. The chain employs TRBV28 and TRBJ2-6; D unclear. Trimming removed 2 bases at V and 4 bases at J, with 9 bases between. The CDR3 has 15 amino acids. Germline V gene lookup returns CDR1 MDHEN and CDR2 SYDVKM. The CDR3 DNA follows: TGTGCCAGCAGTTTAGCAGGTTCCGGGGCCAACGTCCTGACTTTC. Encoded protein: CASSLAGSGANVLTF.

The chain uses TRBV5-1 and TRBJ1-1; no clear D. The V end was cut by 4 bases, the J end by 3 bases, with 13 bases between. The CDR3 covers 14 residues. The germline CDR1 and CDR2 sequences are SGHRS and YFSETQ. The CDR3 loop is CASSQLPQDTEAFF. CDR3 coding DNA: TGCGCCAGCAGCCAATTGCCCCAGGACACTGAAGCTTTCTTT.

The chain is built from TRBV5-6 and TRBJ2-1; 8 bases agree with TRBD2. Germline V lookup: CDR1 SGHDT, CDR2 YYEEEE. The CDR3 is 18 residues long. V lost 3 bases and J lost 0; bases outside the gene matches: 11. The CDR3 sequence: CASSSIRTSGSSYNEQFF. For the CDR3, the DNA is TGTGCCAGCAGCTCTATCCGAACTAGCGGAAGCTCCTACAATGAGCAGTTCTTC.

Note on this clone: At the DNA level, this CDR3 is encoded by other sequences in the same sample as well. The chain links TRBV28 to TRBJ2-7, with 13 bases that match TRBD2. The CDR3 spans 15 residues. Per germline, CDR1 MDHEN and CDR2 SYDVKM. Trimming cost V 2 bases and J 6 bases; bases outside gene matches: 4. Here the CDR3 reads CASSLRTSGRGEQYF. As DNA, the CDR3 is TGTGCCAGCAGTTTACGAACTAGCGGGAGGGGCGAGCAGTACTTC.

The chain combines TRBV5-1 with TRBJ2-3, with TRBD2 matching over 10 bases. The V segment lost 4 bases and the J segment 0 bases; nucleotides outside the gene matches: 5. Germline V lookup: CDR1 SGHRS, CDR2 YFSETQ. The CDR3 has 16 residues. The CDR3 coding sequence is TGCGCCAGCAGCCAATCGGGACTAGCGAGCACAGATACGCAGTATTTT. Protein: CASSQSGLASTDTQYF.

The J gene is TRBJ1-1, the V gene TRBV7-3; maybe TRBD1 (5 bases). Trimming cost V 0 bases and J 7 bases, with 12 bases left between them. CDR1 and CDR2 from the germline V gene are SGHTA and FQGTGA. CDR3 size: 14 residues. DNA for the CDR3: TGTGCCAGCAGCTTAACTGGCAGGGAGATTGAAGCTTTCTTT. It translates to CASSLTGREIEAFF.

This chain uses TRBV5-1 with TRBJ2-3; D uncertain. Per germline, CDR1 SGHRS and CDR2 YFSETQ. The CDR3 contains 15 residues. V lost 3 bases and J 0 bases, leaving 11 bases between the germline ends. CDR3 amino acids: CASSWFSPSTDTQYF. CDR3 coding DNA: TGCGCCAGCAGCTGGTTTTCTCCTAGCACAGATACGCAGTATTTT. Together with reference TRBV5-1 and TRBJ2-3, the CDR3 gives the full variable domain: KAGVTQTPRYLIKTRGQQVTLSCSPISGHRSVSWYQQTPGQGLQFLFEYFSETQRNKGNFPGRFSGRQFSNSRSEMNVSTLELGDSALYLCASSWFSPSTDTQYFGPGTRLTVL.

The chain employs TRBV6-5 and TRBJ2-5; D might be TRBD2 (7 bases). The CDR3 covers 15 residues. Looked up from germline, CDR1 is MNHEY and CDR2 is SVGAGI. Trimming removed 0 bases at V and 7 bases at J, with 15 bases between. CDR3 nucleotide sequence: TGTGCCAGCAGTTACTCGACGGGGGGCGTAGGGACCCAGTACTTC. Encoded protein: CASSYSTGGVGTQYF.

This clone was picked up one time. The same CDR3 also results from other DNA sequences found in this sample. The chain joins TRBV5-6 to TRBJ2-7; possible D gene TRBD1, 5 bases. The CDR3 length is 14 residues. Germline assignment: CDR1 SGHDT and CDR2 YYEEEE. V gave up 0 bases and J gave up 0 bases, with 7 bases separating them. For the CDR3, the DNA is TGTGCCAGCAGCTTGGGACAGAACTCCTACGAGCAGTACTTC. Protein product: CASSLGQNSYEQYF. The whole variable domain, remainder taken from reference TRBV5-6 and TRBJ2-7, is DAGVTQSPTHLIKTRGQQVTLRCSPKSGHDTVSWYQQALGQGPQFIFQYYEEEERQRGNFPDRFSGHQFPNYSSELNVNALLLGDSALYLCASSLGQNSYEQYFGPGTRLTVT.

The chain's CDR3 is CASSLLAGDYEQYF. The CDR3 bases are TGTGCCAGCAGCTTACTGGCGGGGGATTACGAGCAGTACTTC. The chain links TRBV7-3 to TRBJ2-7; TRBD2 matches 7 bases. Trimming at V came to 2 bases and at J to 4 bases, leaving 5 bases not matched to a gene. This CDR3 spans 14 amino acids. Germline CDR1 is SGHTA and CDR2 is FQGTGA. The full variable domain, with the rest looked up from reference TRBV7-3 and TRBJ2-7, is GAGVSQTPSNKVTEKGKYVELRCDPISGHTALYWYRQSLGQGPEFLIYFQGTGAADDSGLPNDRFFAVRPEGSVSTLKIQRTERGDSAVYLCASSLLAGDYEQYFGPGTRLTVT.

The rearrangement links TRBV19 to TRBJ1-4, with 7 bases that match TRBD1. Germline assignment: CDR1 LNHDA and CDR2 SQIVND (reference sequence). This CDR3 is built from 15 residues. With V trimmed by 1 base and J by 7 bases, 6 bases remained unmatched. The CDR3 bases are TGTGCCAGTAGTATAGGGGACAGACAGAGTGAAAAACTGTTTTTT. Its translation is CASSIGDRQSEKLFF.

This clone has just one count. J is TRBJ1-5 and V is TRBV6-5; 8 nucleotides agree with TRBD1. CDR1 is MNHEY, CDR2 SVGAGI, per germline. Trimming at V came to 6 bases and at J to 5 bases, leaving 9 bases not matched to a gene. The CDR3 spans 15 residues. In DNA, the CDR3 is TGTGCCAGCAGACCACAGGGGGTAAGGGATCAGCCCCAGCATTTT. Its translation: CASRPQGVRDQPQHF.

This clone was found once. V usage is TRBV28 and J usage is TRBJ2-5; D not resolved. CDR3 size: 15 residues. CDR1 is MDHEN and CDR2 is SYDVKM in the germline V gene. Trimming shortened V by 5 bases and J by 5 bases, and 18 bases separated the two germline ends. The chain's CDR3 is CASSPLELVGETQYF. The CDR3 DNA reads TGTGCCAGCAGTCCGCTGGAGCTGGTGGGGGAGACCCAGTACTTC.

A remark on this clone: Other DNA sequences within the sample encode an identical CDR3. This chain joins TRBV20-1 and TRBJ2-5; D unclear. Germline V gene data show CDR1 as DFQATT and CDR2 as SNEGSKA (reference sequence). The CDR3 totals 11 residues. Trimming removed 2 bases from V and 5 bases from J, with 6 bases in between. The DNA of the CDR3 is TGCAGTGCTAGACCGGAGGAGACCCAGTACTTC. Amino acids: CSARPEETQYF.

The chain links TRBV13 to TRBJ2-3, with TRBD2 matching over 10 bases. Germline V gene data show CDR1 as PRHDT and CDR2 as FYEKMQ (reference sequence). The V and J ends lost 5 bases and 1 base, in that order; junction bases with no gene match: 6. The length of the CDR3 is 16 residues. The CDR3 spells CASSAIGLAGTDTQYF. CDR3 coding DNA: TGTGCCAGCAGCGCCATAGGACTAGCGGGCACAGATACGCAGTATTTT.

The chain couples TRBV5-1 to TRBJ2-3; TRBD1 might be the D (6 bases). The V end was cut by 4 bases, the J end by 2 bases, with 14 bases between. Looked up from germline, CDR1 is SGHRS and CDR2 is YFSETQ. The CDR3 extends over 15 amino acids. In nucleotides, the CDR3 is TGCGCCAGCAGCCGCGGACAGACTTACACAGATACGCAGTATTTT. Protein: CASSRGQTYTDTQYF.

The genes are TRBV2 and TRBJ2-7; 7 positions match TRBD2. The junction had 9 bases not matched to a gene; V was cut back by 8 bases and J by 2 bases. The germline V gene has CDR1 SNHLY and CDR2 FYNNEI. The CDR3 is made up of 14 amino acids. DNA of the CDR3: TGTGCCAGCCGGGAGGTGGAAAAGACCTACGAGCAGTACTTC. Encoded protein: CASREVEKTYEQYF.